This T cell receptor (beta chain) was sequenced during a study of monozygotic twins with cystic fibrosis. Study conclusions and caveats: Nucleotide-identical clonotype sharing was significantly higher within monozygotic CF twin pairs than between unrelated CF individuals. Low clonality (median approximately 0.0095) suggested a mostly naive repertoire.

About this clone itself: No antigen is known for it.

Germline-derived CDR1 and CDR2 are SEHNR and FQNEAQ (reference sequence). The CDR3 is 16 residues long. Trimming took off 0 bases at V and 2 bases at J, with 11 bases between the two ends. Clones were read by immunoSEQ multiplex PCR, and TCRdb kept only the in-frame ones, dropping some. The table records some 33,000 clones, about nine tenths of them present only once. Sequenced input: blood. This TCR came from a boy aged 2 to 10 with cystic fibrosis. The chain has TRBV7-9 and TRBJ2-1; D may correspond to TRBD1 or TRBD2 (6 bases each). CDR3 nucleotides: TGTGCCAGCAGCTTAGCGCAGGGGACTCCCTACAATGAGCAGTTCTTC. Translated, it gives CASSLAQGTPYNEQFF.